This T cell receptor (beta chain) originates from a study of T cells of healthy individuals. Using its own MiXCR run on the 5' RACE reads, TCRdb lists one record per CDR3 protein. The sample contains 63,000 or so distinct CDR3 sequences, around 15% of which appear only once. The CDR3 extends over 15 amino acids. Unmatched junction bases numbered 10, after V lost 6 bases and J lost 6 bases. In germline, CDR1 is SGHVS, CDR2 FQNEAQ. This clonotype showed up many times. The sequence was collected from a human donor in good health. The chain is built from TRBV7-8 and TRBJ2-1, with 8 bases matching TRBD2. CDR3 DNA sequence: TGTGCCAGCAGTGCTGCAGCGGGAGATGTCAATGAGCAGTTCTTC. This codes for CASSAAAGDVNEQFF.